The 24 T cell receptor beta chains listed next were all sequenced from one sample in a study of T cells in Graves' hyperthyroidism and ophthalmopathy. What was amplified from RNA transcripts were TCR beta CDR3 regions. The HTBI primer set was used in a first-round RT-PCR of the TCR CDR3. TCRdb reanalysed the multiplex PCR reads using MiXCR and keeps one entry per CDR3 protein. The data hold 700,000 to 850,000 distinct CDR3 sequences, with roughly a third observed a single time. Sequencing input: blood. Every receptor here comes from a woman in her thirties or forties with Graves' hyperthyroidism.

The genes are TRBV19 and TRBJ2-1; TRBD2 is a possible D gene (6 bases). The CDR3 is 14 amino acids. The germline V gene encodes CDR1 LNHDA and CDR2 SQIVND (reference sequence). V lost 4 bases and J lost 8, with 15 bases in between. CDR3 loop: CASSKGLLDDEQFF. The DNA of the CDR3 is TGTGCCAGTAGTAAGGGACTCTTGGACGATGAGCAGTTCTTC.

There are a few counts of this clonotype. This chain uses TRBV9 with TRBJ1-3; D uncertain. Deletions cut 4 bases from V and 2 bases from J, with 7 bases between. The germline V gene encodes CDR1 SGDLS and CDR2 YYNGEE. This CDR3 has 13 residues. The CDR3 DNA reads TGTGCCAGCAGCCGTAAGGCTGGAAACACCATATATTTT. This translates into CASSRKAGNTIYF. The complete variable domain, with remaining parts taken from reference TRBV9 and TRBJ1-3, reads DSGVTQTPKHLITATGQRVTLRCSPRSGDLSVYWYQQSLDQGLQFLIQYYNGEERAKGNILERFSAQQFPDLHSELNLSSLELGDSALYFCASSRKAGNTIYFGEGSWLTVV.

V usage is TRBV6-5 and J usage is TRBJ1-1, with 9 positions matching TRBD1. From germline, CDR1 is MNHEY and CDR2 SVGAGI. The V segment lost 9 bases and the J segment 5 bases; nucleotides outside the gene matches: 10. The CDR3 contains 14 residues. The CDR3 spells CASSLGQGKTEAFF. CDR3 DNA sequence: TGTGCCAGTAGTCTAGGACAGGGGAAAACTGAAGCTTTCTTT.

This clonotype has a single count. The V call is TRBV6-1, the J call TRBJ2-1; 8 bases are a match to TRBD2. The V and J ends lost 6 bases and 5 bases, in that order; junction bases with no gene match: 12. The CDR3 runs to 16 residues. Germline CDR1 MNHNS, CDR2 SASEGT. CDR3 region: CASSPKAGGADNEQFF. For the CDR3, the DNA is TGTGCCAGCAGCCCAAAGGCCGGGGGGGCGGACAATGAGCAGTTCTTC.

This clonotype was recorded at least ten times. The V call is TRBV5-8, the J call TRBJ2-5; the D is unclear. CDR1 is SGHTS, CDR2 YDEGEE, per germline. This CDR3 is built from 13 residues. The V end lost 4 bases, the J end lost 1 base, and 8 bases lay between the germline ends. In DNA, the CDR3 is TGTGCCAGCAGCCGCTACCTCCAAGAGACCCAGTACTTC. This gives the protein CASSRYLQETQYF.

This clonotype was detected many times. CDR3 residues: CASSLWGEGGYTF. The DNA for the CDR3 is TGCGCCAGCAGCTTGTGGGGGGAAGGCGGCTACACCTTC. This rearrangement joins TRBV5-1 to TRBJ1-2, with D maybe TRBD1 (5 bases). The CDR3 runs 13 residues. Trimming cost V 1 base and J 8 bases, with 12 bases left between them. Germline V CDR1 and CDR2: SGHRS, YFSETQ.

This clonotype was seen at least ten times. The rearrangement links TRBV24-1 to TRBJ1-2; tentative D call: TRBD1 (6 bases). The CDR3 has 12 residues. Deletions cut 9 bases from V and 8 bases from J, with 15 bases between. From germline, CDR1 is KGHDR and CDR2 SFDVKD. CDR3 sequence: CATGDLTGGYTF. Written as DNA, the CDR3 is TGTGCCACCGGGGACTTGACAGGAGGCTACACCTTC.

V and J are TRBV6-6 and TRBJ2-7; 11 bases align to TRBD2. Trimming took 5 bases from V and 7 from J; bases not matched to a gene: 10. The CDR3 extends over 15 amino acids. The germline V gene has CDR1 MNHNY and CDR2 SVGAGI (reference sequence). CDR3 sequence: CASSPGGSGREEQYF. In DNA form, the CDR3 reads TGTGCCAGCAGTCCCGGTGGTAGCGGGAGGGAGGAGCAGTACTTC.

The sample holds a few counts of this clonotype. V usage is TRBV9 and J usage is TRBJ1-2; D remains unclear. Germline assignment: CDR1 SGDLS and CDR2 YYNGEE. This CDR3 comprises 15 residues. Trimming cost V 3 bases and J 6 bases, with 18 bases left between them. CDR3 bases: TGTGCCAGCAGCGATGACGGCCTCCCGGAGGATGGCTACACCTTC. Protein: CASSDDGLPEDGYTF.

The chain carries TRBV13 and TRBJ1-1, with TRBD1 as a possible D gene (6 bases). V shed 1 base and J shed 5 bases, with 14 bases lying between them. Germline CDR1 is PRHDT and CDR2 is FYEKMQ (reference sequence). The CDR3 runs 15 residues. This CDR3 reads CASSLVEGQGTEAFF. The CDR3 DNA reads as TGTGCCAGCAGCTTAGTGGAGGGGCAGGGGACTGAAGCTTTCTTT.

The chain employs TRBV9 and TRBJ1-1; D is perhaps TRBD1 (6 bases). This CDR3 has 15 amino acids. Per the germline V gene, CDR1 is SGDLS and CDR2 is YYNGEE. V lost 5 bases to trimming and J lost 1 base, with 15 bases between them. The chain's CDR3 is CASRSDTTGNTEAFF. CDR3 nucleotides: TGTGCCAGCAGGTCTGACACGACAGGGAACACTGAAGCTTTCTTT.

This clonotype turned up a few times. The gene calls are TRBV7-2 and TRBJ1-1; D perhaps matches TRBD1 (5 bases). CDR1 is SGHTA and CDR2 is FQGNSA in the germline V gene. V lost 3 bases and J 4 bases, leaving 27 bases between the germline ends. The CDR3 has 19 amino acids. The CDR3 protein is CASSFSGTLSSLRGTEAFF. Here the CDR3 DNA reads TGTGCCAGCAGCTTCTCCGGGACGTTGAGTTCCTTGAGGGGCACTGAAGCTTTCTTT.

This clonotype was picked up a small number of times. The chain couples TRBV4-3 to TRBJ1-1, with D hard to call. This CDR3 has 13 residues. The V gene's germline CDR1 is LGHNA and CDR2 YSLEER. V was cut by 3 bases and J by 3 bases, with 8 bases left in between. CDR3 amino acids: CASSHSRHTEAFF. The CDR3 DNA reads as TGCGCCAGCAGCCACTCACGGCACACTGAAGCTTTCTTT.

Note on this clonotype: A junction boundary mismatches the germline segment, possibly from a read error. The genes are TRBV29-1 and TRBJ2-6; 10 bases match TRBD1. The CDR3 runs 12 residues. CDR1 is SQVTM and CDR2 is ANQGSEA in the germline V gene. Here the CDR3 DNA reads TGCAGCGTGGGTAGGACAGGGGGACCTGAAGCTTTC. Translating it yields CSVGRTGGPEAF.

In the case of this clonotype: Possible read error: a much larger clone is one base away. V gene TRBV29-1 combines with J gene TRBJ2-5; no firm D call. Per germline, CDR1 SQVTM and CDR2 ANQGSEA. CDR3 length equals 11 residues. Trimming took off 4 bases at V and 1 base at J, with 4 bases between the two ends. The CDR3 sequence: CSVVRQETQYF. In DNA, the CDR3 is TGCAGCGTTGTCCGCCAAGAGACCCAGTACTTC.

This clonotype was seen ten or more times. The rearrangement joins TRBV7-9 to TRBJ1-1, with D possibly matching TRBD1 (5 bases). CDR1 and CDR2 (germline): SEHNR, FQNEAQ (reference sequence). Trimming left V 1 base short and J 5 bases short, with 8 bases between. The CDR3 length is 13 residues. Here the CDR3 reads CASSLVGETEAFF. The CDR3 region has the DNA TGTGCCAGCAGCTTAGTAGGGGAAACTGAAGCTTTCTTT. The whole variable domain, filled in from reference TRBV7-9 and TRBJ1-1, reads DTGVSQNPRHKITKRGQNVTFRCDPISEHNRLYWYRQTLGQGPEFLTYFQNEAQLEKSRLLSDRFSAERPKGSFSTLEIQRTEQGDSAMYLCASSLVGETEAFFGQGTRLTVV.

This clonotype has only a few counts. This chain connects TRBV6-6 to TRBJ2-7; D is ambiguous. The end of the DNA is better explained by TRBJ2-1, so the J call may be wrong. The CDR3 is made up of 16 amino acids. CDR1 MNHNY and CDR2 SVGAGI come from the germline V gene (reference sequence). The CDR3 DNA reads TGTGCCATCTCAACCCAAGGTAGCCTCTCCTACAATGAGCAGTTCTTC. It specifies CAISTQGSLSYNEQFF.

V and J are TRBV6-2 or TRBV6-3 and TRBJ2-7; the D is unclear. Germline CDR1 MNHEY, CDR2 SVGEGT. This CDR3 contains 15 residues. V gave up 3 bases and J gave up 2 bases, with 14 bases separating them. For the CDR3, the DNA is TGTGCCAGCAGTTATACATGGGGTGGAACCTACGAGCAGTACTTC. Encoded protein: CASSYTWGGTYEQYF.

This clonotype appeared many times. J is TRBJ1-4 and V is TRBV5-4; D is possibly TRBD1 (6 bases). Germline-derived CDR1 and CDR2 are SGHNT and YYREEE (reference sequence). The CDR3 has 16 amino acids. With 4 bases removed from V and 7 bases from J, the gap between germline ends came to 20 bases. CDR3 region: CASSPTRTAGGEKLFF. CDR3 bases: TGTGCCAGCAGCCCAACCAGGACAGCGGGTGGTGAAAAACTGTTTTTT. Drawing the rest from reference TRBV5-4 and TRBJ1-4, the complete variable domain is ETGVTQSPTHLIKTRGQQVTLRCSSQSGHNTVSWYQQALGQGPQFIFQYYREEENGRGNFPPRFSGLQFPNYSSELNVNALELDDSALYLCASSPTRTAGGEKLFFGSGTQLSVL.

Concerning this clonotype: A much larger clonotype is one base distant, so this may be a read error. The chain combines TRBV20-1 with TRBJ2-7; D gene unclear. The germline V gene has CDR1 DFQATT and CDR2 SNEGSKA (reference sequence). Trimming took off 0 bases at V and 5 bases at J, with 17 bases between the two ends. The CDR3 sequence is 15 residues long. The chain's CDR3 is CSARDLSRIVNEQYF. CDR3 coding DNA: TGCAGTGCTAGAGATTTGAGCCGAATAGTCAACGAGCAGTACTTC.

The chain links TRBV7-2 to TRBJ2-7; D call uncertain. Trimming removed 5 bases at V and 1 base at J, with 15 bases between. Germline assignment: CDR1 SGHTA and CDR2 FQGNSA. CDR3 size: 15 residues. The chain's CDR3 is CASSLFREKSYEQYF. The CDR3, as DNA: TGTGCCAGCAGCCTCTTCCGCGAAAAGTCCTACGAGCAGTACTTC. The full variable domain, with the rest looked up from reference TRBV7-2 and TRBJ2-7, is GAGVSQSPSNKVTEKGKDVELRCDPISGHTALYWYRQSLGQGLEFLIYFQGNSAPDKSGLPSDRFSAERTGGSVSTLTIQRTQQEDSAVYLCASSLFREKSYEQYFGPGTRLTVT.

This chain links TRBV20-1 with TRBJ2-1; 7 nucleotides line up with TRBD2. The better agreement between TRBJ2-7 and the DNA end casts doubt on the J call. Per germline, CDR1 DFQATT and CDR2 SNEGSKA (reference sequence). The CDR3 covers 15 residues. The CDR3 region has the DNA TGCAGTGCCCTAACGGGGCGGGGGAGGGGCAATGAGCAGTACTTC. Its protein product is CSALTGRGRGNEQYF.

This clonotype showed up just a few times. V is TRBV4-1 and J is TRBJ2-7; tentatively, D is TRBD2 (6 bases). The CDR3 loop spans 16 amino acids. V was cut by 2 bases and J by 2 bases, with 16 bases left in between. CDR1 is MGHRA and CDR2 is YSYEKL in the germline V gene. CDR3 region: CASSQQFGSFPYEQYF. DNA of the CDR3: TGCGCCAGCAGCCAACAATTCGGGAGCTTCCCCTACGAGCAGTACTTC.

There are many counts of this clonotype. The chain links TRBV29-1 to TRBJ1-2; D is possibly TRBD1 (6 bases). The V gene's germline CDR1 is SQVTM and CDR2 ANQGSEA. The CDR3 loop spans 12 amino acids. Trimming cost V 0 bases and J 8 bases, with 10 bases left between them. CDR3 sequence reads: CSVEDRGEGYTF. CDR3 DNA sequence: TGCAGCGTTGAAGACAGGGGAGAGGGCTACACCTTC.